The TCR beta chain described here comes from a study of OX40 agonist ivuxolimab in advanced cancers. Overall study context: Every 2 weeks, patients received ivuxolimab intravenously, dosed at 0.01 to 10 mg/kg. Three patients showed partial responses: one hepatocellular carcinoma and two cutaneous melanoma cases.

Profiled with immunoSEQ multiplex PCR; TCRdb holds only in-frame clones, not every one. The sample includes about 22,000 clones, roughly 82% of them seen just once. Patients had blood sampled at baseline and again on cycle 4 day 1 and cycle 7 day 1. The CDR3 length is 14 residues. Trimming stripped 8 bases from V and 4 bases from J, with 16 bases between. Germline assignment: CDR1 LGHNT and CDR2 FRNRAP. About this clone itself: Its matching antigen is unknown.

Study-wide results and limits: The CD4+ and CD8+ T cells in the blood had expanded clonally by week 6 at 0.1 to 3.0 mg/kg.

This rearrangement joins TRBV12-5 to TRBJ2-3; D possibly corresponds to TRBD1 (7 bases). Material: CD4+ or CD8+ T cells sorted from blood, obtained in a trial of the OX40 agonist ivuxolimab. The sequence came from an adult with an advanced solid tumor such as melanoma, head and neck, liver or kidney cancer. The CDR3 loop is CASSRLGGADTQYF. In DNA, the CDR3 is TGTGCTAGTAGTAGACTAGGGGGCGCAGATACGCAGTATTTT.